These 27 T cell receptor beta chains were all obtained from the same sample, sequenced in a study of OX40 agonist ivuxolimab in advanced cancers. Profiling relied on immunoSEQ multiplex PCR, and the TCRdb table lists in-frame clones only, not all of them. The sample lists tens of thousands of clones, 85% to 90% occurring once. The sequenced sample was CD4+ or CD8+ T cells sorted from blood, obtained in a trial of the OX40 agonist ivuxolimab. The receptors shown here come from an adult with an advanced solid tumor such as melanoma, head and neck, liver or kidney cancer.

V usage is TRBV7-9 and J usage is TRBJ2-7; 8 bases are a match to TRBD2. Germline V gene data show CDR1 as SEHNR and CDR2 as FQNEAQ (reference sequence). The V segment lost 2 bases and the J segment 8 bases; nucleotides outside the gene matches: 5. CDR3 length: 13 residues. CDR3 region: CASSLRQREQQYF. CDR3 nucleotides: TGTGCCAGCAGCTTACGCCAGCGGGAGCAGCAGTACTTC.

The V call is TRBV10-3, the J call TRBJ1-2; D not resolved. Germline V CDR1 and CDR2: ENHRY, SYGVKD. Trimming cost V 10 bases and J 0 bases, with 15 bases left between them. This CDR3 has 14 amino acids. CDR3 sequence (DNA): TGTGCCACCGGGAAGGGCCAGGCTAACTATGGCTACACCTTC. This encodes CATGKGQANYGYTF.

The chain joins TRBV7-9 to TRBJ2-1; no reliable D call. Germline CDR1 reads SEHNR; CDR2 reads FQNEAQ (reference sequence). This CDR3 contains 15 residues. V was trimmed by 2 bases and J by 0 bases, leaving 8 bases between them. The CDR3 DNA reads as TGTGCCAGCAGCTTATTCGTGTTCTCCTACAATGAGCAGTTCTTC. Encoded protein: CASSLFVFSYNEQFF.

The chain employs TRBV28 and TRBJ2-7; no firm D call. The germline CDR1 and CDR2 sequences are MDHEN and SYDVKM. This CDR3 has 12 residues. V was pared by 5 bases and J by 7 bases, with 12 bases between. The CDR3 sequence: CASSQAVREQYF. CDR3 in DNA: TGTGCCAGCAGTCAGGCGGTTAGGGAGCAGTACTTC.

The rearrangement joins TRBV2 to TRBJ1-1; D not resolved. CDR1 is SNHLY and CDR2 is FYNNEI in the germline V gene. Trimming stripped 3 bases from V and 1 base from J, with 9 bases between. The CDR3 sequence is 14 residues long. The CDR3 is CASSDGRRNTEAFF. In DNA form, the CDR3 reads TGTGCCAGCAGTGATGGCCGCCGGAACACTGAAGCTTTCTTT.

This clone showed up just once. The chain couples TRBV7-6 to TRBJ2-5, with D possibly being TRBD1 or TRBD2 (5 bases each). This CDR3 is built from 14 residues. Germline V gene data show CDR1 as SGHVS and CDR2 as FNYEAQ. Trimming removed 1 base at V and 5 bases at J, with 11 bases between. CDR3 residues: CASSLGGMGETQYF. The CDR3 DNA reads TGTGCCAGCAGCTTAGGGGGGATGGGGGAGACCCAGTACTTC.

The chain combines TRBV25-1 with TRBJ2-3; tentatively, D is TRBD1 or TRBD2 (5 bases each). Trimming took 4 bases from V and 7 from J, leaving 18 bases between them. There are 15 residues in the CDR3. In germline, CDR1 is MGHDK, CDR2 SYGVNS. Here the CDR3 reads CASSVGGLGENTQYF. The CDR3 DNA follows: TGTGCCAGCAGTGTTGGGGGATTGGGGGAAAATACGCAGTATTTT. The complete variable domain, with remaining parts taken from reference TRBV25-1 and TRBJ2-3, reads EADIYQTPRYLVIGTGKKITLECSQTMGHDKMYWYQQDPGMELHLIHYSYGVNSTEKGDLSSESTVSRIRTEHFPLTLESARPSHTSQYLCASSVGGLGENTQYFGPGTRLTVL.

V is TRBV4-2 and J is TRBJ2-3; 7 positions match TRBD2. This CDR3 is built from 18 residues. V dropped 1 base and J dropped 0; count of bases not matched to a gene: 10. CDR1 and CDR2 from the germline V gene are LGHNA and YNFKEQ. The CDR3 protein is CASSQGRRGRASTDTQYF. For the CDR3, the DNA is TGTGCCAGCAGCCAAGGACGTCGTGGGAGGGCTAGCACAGATACGCAGTATTTT.

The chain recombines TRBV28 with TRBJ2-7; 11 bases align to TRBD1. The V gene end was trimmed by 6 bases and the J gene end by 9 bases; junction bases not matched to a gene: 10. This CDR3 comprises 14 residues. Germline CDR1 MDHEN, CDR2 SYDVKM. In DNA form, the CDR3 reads TGTGCCAGCAGCCTCCGGACAGGGGGCGCCTGGCAGTACTTC. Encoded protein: CASSLRTGGAWQYF.

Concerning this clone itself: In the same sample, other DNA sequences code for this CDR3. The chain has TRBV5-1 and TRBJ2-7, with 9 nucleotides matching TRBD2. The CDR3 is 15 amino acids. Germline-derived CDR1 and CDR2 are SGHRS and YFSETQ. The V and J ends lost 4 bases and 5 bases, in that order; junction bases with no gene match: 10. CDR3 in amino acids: CASSPRGSGSHEQYF. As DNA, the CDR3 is TGCGCCAGCAGCCCCCGCGGTAGCGGGAGCCACGAGCAGTACTTC.

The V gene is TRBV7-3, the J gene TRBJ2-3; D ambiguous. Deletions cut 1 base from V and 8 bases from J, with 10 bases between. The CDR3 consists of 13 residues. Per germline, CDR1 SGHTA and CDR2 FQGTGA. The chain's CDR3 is CASSLSSTGTQYF. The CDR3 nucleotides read TGTGCCAGCAGCTTAAGCAGTACCGGTACGCAGTATTTT.

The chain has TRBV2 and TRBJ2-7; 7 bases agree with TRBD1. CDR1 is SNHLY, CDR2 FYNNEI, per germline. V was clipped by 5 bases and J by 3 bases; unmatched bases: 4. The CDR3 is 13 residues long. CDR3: CASSLRQGYEQYF. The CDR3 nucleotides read TGTGCCAGCAGTCTGAGACAGGGCTACGAGCAGTACTTC.

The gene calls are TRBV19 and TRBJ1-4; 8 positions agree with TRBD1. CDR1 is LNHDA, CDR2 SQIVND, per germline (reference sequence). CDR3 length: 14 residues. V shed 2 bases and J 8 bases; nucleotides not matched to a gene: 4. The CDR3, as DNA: TGTGCCAGTAGTATATTGGACAGGGAGGAAAAACTGTTTTTT. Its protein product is CASSILDREEKLFF.

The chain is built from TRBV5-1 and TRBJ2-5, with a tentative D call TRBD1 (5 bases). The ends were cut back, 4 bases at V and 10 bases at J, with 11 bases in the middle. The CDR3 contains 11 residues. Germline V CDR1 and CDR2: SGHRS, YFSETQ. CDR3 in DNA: TGCGCCAGCAGCGCCGACAGACTCCAGTACTTC. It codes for CASSADRLQYF.

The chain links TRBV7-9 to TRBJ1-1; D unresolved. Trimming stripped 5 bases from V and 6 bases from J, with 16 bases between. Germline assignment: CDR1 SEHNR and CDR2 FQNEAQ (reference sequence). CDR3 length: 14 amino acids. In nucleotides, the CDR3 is TGTGCCAGCAGCCCCACGACCGCAGGTTCTGAAGCTTTCTTT. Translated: CASSPTTAGSEAFF.

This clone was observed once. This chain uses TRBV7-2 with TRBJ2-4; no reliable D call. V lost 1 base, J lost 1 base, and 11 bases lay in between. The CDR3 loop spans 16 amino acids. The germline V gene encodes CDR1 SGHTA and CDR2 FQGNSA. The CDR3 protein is CASSLEGGLAKNIQYF. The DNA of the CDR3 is TGTGCCAGCAGCTTAGAAGGCGGCTTGGCCAAAAACATTCAGTACTTC.

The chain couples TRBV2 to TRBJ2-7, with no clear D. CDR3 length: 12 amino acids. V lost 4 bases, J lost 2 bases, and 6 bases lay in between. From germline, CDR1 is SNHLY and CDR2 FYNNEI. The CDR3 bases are TGTGCCAGCAGTGGGCAAACCTACGAGCAGTACTTC. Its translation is CASSGQTYEQYF.

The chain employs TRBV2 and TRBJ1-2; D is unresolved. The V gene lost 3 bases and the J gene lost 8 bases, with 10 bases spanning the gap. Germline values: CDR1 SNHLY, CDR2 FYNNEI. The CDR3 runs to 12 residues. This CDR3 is CASSDIDRGYTF. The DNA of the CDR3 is TGTGCCAGCAGTGATATTGACCGAGGCTACACCTTC.

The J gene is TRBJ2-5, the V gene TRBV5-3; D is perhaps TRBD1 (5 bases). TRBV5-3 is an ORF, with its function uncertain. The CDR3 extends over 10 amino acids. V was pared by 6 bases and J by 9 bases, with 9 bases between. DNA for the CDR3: TGTGCCAGAAAGGAAGGGGCCCAGTACTTC. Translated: CARKEGAQYF.

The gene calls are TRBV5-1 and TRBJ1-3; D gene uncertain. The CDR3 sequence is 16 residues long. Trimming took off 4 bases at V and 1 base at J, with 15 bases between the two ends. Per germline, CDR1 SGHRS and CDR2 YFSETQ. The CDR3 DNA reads TGCGCCAGCAGCGTGAGTTCCGCAGTTTCTGGAAACACCATATATTTT. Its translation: CASSVSSAVSGNTIYF.

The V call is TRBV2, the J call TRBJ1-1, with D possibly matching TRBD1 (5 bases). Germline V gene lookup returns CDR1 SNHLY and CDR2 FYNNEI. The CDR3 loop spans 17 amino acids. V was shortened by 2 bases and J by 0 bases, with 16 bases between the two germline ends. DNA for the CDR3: TGTGCCAGCAGTGAAACTCTCAGGGTACTCATGAACACTGAAGCTTTCTTT. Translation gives CASSETLRVLMNTEAFF.

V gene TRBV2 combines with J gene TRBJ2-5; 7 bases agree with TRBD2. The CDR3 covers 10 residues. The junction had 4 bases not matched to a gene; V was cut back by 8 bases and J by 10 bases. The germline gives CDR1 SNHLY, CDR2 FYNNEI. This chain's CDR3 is CASSGGFQYF. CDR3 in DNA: TGTGCCAGCTCCGGGGGGTTCCAGTACTTC.

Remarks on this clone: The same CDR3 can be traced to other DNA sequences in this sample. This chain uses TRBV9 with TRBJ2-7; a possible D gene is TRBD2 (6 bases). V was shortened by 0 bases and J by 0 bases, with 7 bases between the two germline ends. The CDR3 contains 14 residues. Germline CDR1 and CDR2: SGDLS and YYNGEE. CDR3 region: CASSVGGNSYEQYF. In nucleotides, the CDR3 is TGTGCCAGCAGCGTAGGCGGGAACTCCTACGAGCAGTACTTC.

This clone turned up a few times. The CDR3 reads CASSGGQGLHEQYF. CDR3 DNA: TGTGCCAGCAGCGGAGGACAGGGTCTACACGAGCAGTACTTC. The gene calls are TRBV7-9 and TRBJ2-7, with 8 bases fitting TRBD1. In germline, CDR1 is SEHNR, CDR2 FQNEAQ (reference sequence). The CDR3 has 14 amino acids. Germline trimming cut 5 bases from V and 5 bases from J; bases unmatched to any gene: 8.

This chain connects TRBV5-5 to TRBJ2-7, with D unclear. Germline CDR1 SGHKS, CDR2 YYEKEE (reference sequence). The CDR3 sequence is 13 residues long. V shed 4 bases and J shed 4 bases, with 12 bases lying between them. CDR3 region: CASSGDILYEQYF. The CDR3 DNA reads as TGTGCCAGCAGCGGGGATATACTATACGAGCAGTACTTC.

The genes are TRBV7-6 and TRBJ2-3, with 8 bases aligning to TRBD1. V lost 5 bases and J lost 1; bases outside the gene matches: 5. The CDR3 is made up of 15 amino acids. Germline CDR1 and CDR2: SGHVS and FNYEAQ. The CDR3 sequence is CASSPTGARTDTQYF. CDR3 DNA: TGTGCCAGCAGCCCGACAGGGGCCCGCACAGATACGCAGTATTTT.

The CDR3 DNA follows: TGTGCCAGCTCACCACTGAGCGGGAAGACAGATACGCAGTATTTT. Its protein product is CASSPLSGKTDTQYF. V gene TRBV18 combines with J gene TRBJ2-3; 7 positions match TRBD2. V lost 1 base and J lost 3; bases outside the gene matches: 4. The CDR3 covers 15 residues. Germline V lookup: CDR1 KGHSH, CDR2 LQKENI.